The source of this T cell receptor (beta chain) is a study of immune evolution from preneoplasia to lung adenocarcinoma. Overall study: HLA loss of heterozygosity: roughly 6.6% AIS, approximately 15% MIA, roughly 30% ADC, none AAH.

Overall study findings and caveats: KRAS-mutant nodules had the highest T cell clonality.

Using immunoSEQ multiplex PCR, the repertoire was profiled, and TCRdb retains in-frame clones only, with some absent. Of 10,000 or so clones in the sample, around 75% are singletons; the top ten hold approximately 8.8%. The CDR3 has 13 residues. Germline V gives CDR1 SGHTS, CDR2 YDEGEE. Trimming took 7 bases from V and 15 from J, leaving 24 bases between them. With regard to this clone: Its target is unknown.

The sequenced sample was FFPE minimally invasive lung adenocarcinoma tissue. This clonotype was sampled from an older donor with lung adenocarcinoma. J is TRBJ2-3 and V is TRBV5-8; D is possibly TRBD1 or TRBD2 (6 bases each). The CDR3, as DNA: TGTGCCAGCTGCACCCCGGGGGCTTTAAAGGGATATTTT. It yields the protein CASCTPGALKGYF.